Listed here are 32 T cell receptor beta chains from one sample, sequenced in a study of CD8+CD57+ T cells in acquired aplastic anemia. According to the study, genomic DNA was the template for TCR beta VDJ and CDR3 profiling. TCRdb passed the reads through MiXCR, listing each CDR3 protein once. The profile shows a few hundred thousand distinct CDR3 sequences, 50% to 70% of them singletons. Sequencing was carried out using sorted CD4+, CD8+, or CD8+CD57+ T cells (not recorded which) from PBMCs. These receptors originate from a human donor with severe aplastic anemia or a healthy control (not recorded which).

As for this clonotype: Germline is not matched at one junction end, which may reflect a read error. This chain links TRBV7-2 with TRBJ1-2; D ambiguous. The germline V gene has CDR1 SGHTA and CDR2 FQGNSA. CDR3 size: 11 residues. CDR3 in amino acids: CASSSNYGYIF. CDR3 nucleotides: TGTGCCAGCAGCTCAAACTATGGCTACATCTTC.

This clonotype was detected many times. V usage is TRBV7-9 and J usage is TRBJ1-6; D is possibly TRBD1 (5 bases). The germline V gene encodes CDR1 SEHNR and CDR2 FQNEAQ (reference sequence). The CDR3 consists of 14 residues. Deletions cut 6 bases from V and 9 bases from J, with 15 bases between. The CDR3 reads CASRRGGSGSPLHF. CDR3 bases: TGTGCCAGCAGGCGTGGGGGGTCGGGTTCACCCCTCCACTTT.

The V gene is TRBV19, the J gene TRBJ2-5, with D perhaps TRBD1 (6 bases). The germline gives CDR1 LNHDA, CDR2 SQIVND (reference sequence). CDR3 length equals 16 residues. V lost 6 bases and J lost 0, with 17 bases in between. The CDR3: CASSSTRQAYQETQYF. DNA for the CDR3: TGTGCCAGTAGCTCGACGAGACAGGCCTACCAAGAGACCCAGTACTTC.

CDR3 sequence: CSVLRDRGHGYTF. CDR3 bases: TGCAGCGTTTTGAGGGACAGGGGGCATGGCTACACCTTC. V is TRBV29-1 and J is TRBJ1-2; TRBD1 matches at 12 bases. This CDR3 comprises 13 residues. The germline V gene has CDR1 SQVTM and CDR2 ANQGSEA. V lost 5 bases, J lost 6 bases, and 4 bases stayed unmatched.

This clonotype was recorded at least ten times. The chain uses TRBV4-2 and TRBJ1-2; D ambiguous. The CDR3 is made up of 16 amino acids. With 0 bases removed from V and 6 bases from J, the gap between germline ends came to 17 bases. Per germline, CDR1 LGHNA and CDR2 YNFKEQ. CDR3 in amino acids: CASSQDLVGKGHGYTF. In DNA form, the CDR3 reads TGTGCCAGCAGCCAAGATCTGGTAGGGAAGGGCCATGGCTACACCTTC.

About this clonotype: A junction boundary mismatches the germline segment, possibly from a read error. The rearrangement joins TRBV12-3 or TRBV12-4 to TRBJ2-3, with D possibly being TRBD1 (7 bases). The CDR3 is 14 residues long. CDR3 in amino acids: CASSLQGGTDSQYF. The DNA for the CDR3 is TGTGCCAGCAGTTTACAGGGGGGCACAGATTCGCAGTATTTT.

This clonotype was seen only once. At one end the junction does not follow the germline gene, possibly because of a read error. The V gene is TRBV10-3, the J gene TRBJ2-7, with D maybe TRBD2 (7 bases). The CDR3 loop spans 13 amino acids. Germline CDR1 reads ENHRY; CDR2 reads SYGVKD. CDR3 amino acids: CATSRGAGYGQYF. CDR3 nucleotides: TGTGCCACGTCCCGGGGGGCCGGTTACGGGCAGTACTTC.

For this clonotype: A much bigger clone sits one base away, suggesting this may be a read error. The chain employs TRBV6-6 and TRBJ1-3, with D possibly matching TRBD1 (6 bases). Germline values: CDR1 MNHNY, CDR2 SVGAGI (reference sequence). The CDR3 is 16 residues long. The CDR3: CASTGNWGGSGNTIHF. CDR3 DNA sequence: TGTGCCAGTACAGGGAACTGGGGAGGCTCTGGAAACACCATACATTTT.

This sequence joins TRBV20-1 and TRBJ1-2, with no clear D. V dropped 0 bases and J dropped 8 bases, with 10 bases sitting between them. The CDR3 has 12 residues. Germline values: CDR1 DFQATT, CDR2 SNEGSKA (reference sequence). This CDR3 reads CSARDEVKGYTF. For the CDR3, the DNA is TGCAGTGCTAGAGATGAAGTAAAAGGCTACACCTTC.

On this clonotype itself: One junction end does not reproduce the germline sequence, and a read error may be involved. This chain uses TRBV9 with TRBJ1-2; D is uncertain. The CDR3 is 12 amino acids. The germline CDR1 and CDR2 sequences are SGDLS and YYNGEE. The CDR3 coding sequence is TGTGCCAGCAGCGTAGGAGCGGCCAGACCGTCCTTC. Translated: CASSVGAARPSF. Combining the CDR3 with reference TRBV9 and TRBJ1-2 gives the whole variable domain DSGVTQTPKHLITATGQRVTLRCSPRSGDLSVYWYQQSLDQGLQFLIQYYNGEERAKGNILERFSAQQFPDLHSELNLSSLELGDSALYFCASSVGAARPSFGSGTRLTVV.

Concerning this clonotype itself: A junction boundary mismatches the germline segment, possibly from a read error. The chain uses TRBV7-7 and TRBJ1-3, with D hard to call. The V gene's germline CDR1 is SSHAT and CDR2 FNYEAQ (reference sequence). CDR3 size: 15 residues. Here the CDR3 reads CASSFSGPEGNTIYF. CDR3 nucleotides: TGTGCTAGCAGCTTTTCGGGCCCCGAAGGAAACACCATATATTTT.

J is TRBJ1-1 and V is TRBV6-5; perhaps TRBD1 as D (6 bases). Germline CDR1 MNHEY, CDR2 SVGAGI. V lost 6 bases and J 11 bases, leaving 13 bases between the germline ends. CDR3 length: 11 amino acids. CDR3 nucleotide sequence: TGTGCCAGCAGCACAGGGTTGTCGGCTTTCTTT. Its protein product is CASSTGLSAFF.

This sequence joins TRBV20-1 and TRBJ1-5; D may be TRBD1 (5 bases). Germline CDR1 DFQATT, CDR2 SNEGSKA (reference sequence). Trimming took off 5 bases at V and 6 bases at J, with 17 bases between the two ends. This CDR3 is built from 14 residues. CDR3 DNA sequence: TGCAGTGCTTACTCCCCGGGACTACTTCAGCCCCAGCATTTT. Encoded protein: CSAYSPGLLQPQHF.

The chain couples TRBV24-1 to TRBJ2-5, with 10 bases matching TRBD1. This CDR3 comprises 15 residues. The ends lost 1 base at V and 7 bases at J; junction bases unmatched: 5. In germline, CDR1 is KGHDR, CDR2 SFDVKD. The DNA for the CDR3 is TGTGCCACCAGTGATTTCACCCGGACAGGGGGGACCCAGTACTTC. Residues: CATSDFTRTGGTQYF.

The chain has TRBV25-1 and TRBJ2-1, with 7 nucleotides matching TRBD2. V shed 1 base and J 8 bases; nucleotides not matched to a gene: 8. The CDR3 is 15 amino acids. Looked up from germline, CDR1 is MGHDK and CDR2 is SYGVNS. The chain's CDR3 is CASSESGGSPHEQFF. Here the CDR3 DNA reads TGTGCCAGCAGTGAATCTGGCGGGAGTCCCCATGAGCAGTTCTTC.

V usage is TRBV6-6 and J usage is TRBJ2-5; 8 nucleotides match TRBD1. V lost 6 bases to trimming and J lost 4 bases; unmatched junction nucleotides: 4. The CDR3 is made up of 13 amino acids. CDR1 is MNHNY and CDR2 is SVGAGI in the germline V gene (reference sequence). CDR3 in DNA: TGTGCCAGCAGACAGGGGGGAGGAGAGACCCAGTACTTC. Its protein product is CASRQGGGETQYF.

This clonotype has a count of ten or more. V usage is TRBV7-9 and J usage is TRBJ1-6, with D perhaps TRBD1 (5 bases). The CDR3 is 17 residues long. Trimming removed 5 bases at V and 4 bases at J, with 18 bases between. Germline CDR1 SEHNR, CDR2 FQNEAQ (reference sequence). The CDR3 DNA follows: TGTGCCAGCAGCCAGGGCCCGAGGGGTGGGTATAATTCACCCCTCCACTTT. As protein: CASSQGPRGGYNSPLHF.

This clonotype was seen many times. This rearrangement joins TRBV5-1 to TRBJ1-6; D ambiguous. Germline loops: CDR1 SGHRS, CDR2 YFSETQ. There are 17 residues in the CDR3. Deletions cut 4 bases from V and 4 bases from J, with 18 bases between. The CDR3 coding sequence is TGCGCCAGCAGCCCAGCTGCCGGGAGTACGTATAATTCACCCCTCCACTTT. It yields the protein CASSPAAGSTYNSPLHF.

In its sample, this clonotype was seen a few times. This sequence joins TRBV19 and TRBJ2-7; perhaps TRBD1 as D (5 bases). Trimming removed 3 bases from V and 7 bases from J, with 10 bases in between. Germline loops: CDR1 LNHDA, CDR2 SQIVND (reference sequence). The CDR3 is 12 residues long. CDR3 region: CASSISQGEQYF. The CDR3 DNA reads TGTGCCAGTAGTATTTCGCAGGGAGAGCAGTACTTC. Combining the CDR3 with reference TRBV19 and TRBJ2-7 gives the whole variable domain DGGITQSPKYLFRKEGQNVTLSCEQNLNHDAMYWYRQDPGQGLRLIYYSQIVNDFQKGDIAEGYSVSREKKESFPLTVTSAQKNPTAFYLCASSISQGEQYFGPGTRLTVT.

The J gene is TRBJ2-5, the V gene TRBV20-1, with a tentative D call TRBD2 (5 bases). V lost 2 bases to trimming and J lost 9 bases, with 13 bases between them. CDR1 and CDR2 (germline): DFQATT, SNEGSKA (reference sequence). The CDR3 totals 12 residues. The CDR3 loop is CSARFGRSAQYF. DNA for the CDR3: TGCAGTGCTAGATTTGGGAGATCGGCCCAGTACTTC.

This rearrangement joins TRBV15 to TRBJ1-2; D gene ambiguous. The CDR3 runs 16 residues. The germline V gene has CDR1 LNHNV and CDR2 YYDKDF (reference sequence). V was cut by 3 bases and J by 4 bases, with 18 bases left in between. CDR3 DNA: TGTGCCACCAGCAGGTGGACCCCTGGGCTCGTCTATGGCTACACCTTC. The encoded protein is CATSRWTPGLVYGYTF.

This chain uses TRBV19 with TRBJ2-7; 9 nucleotides align to TRBD2. This CDR3 has 15 amino acids. The germline CDR1 and CDR2 sequences are LNHDA and SQIVND (reference sequence). V lost 4 bases to trimming and J lost 3 bases; unmatched junction nucleotides: 7. DNA of the CDR3: TGTGCCAGTAGTAGGGGACTAGCCGGAGGCTACGAGCAGTACTTC. Protein sequence: CASSRGLAGGYEQYF.

The chain joins TRBV5-1 to TRBJ1-2; 9 positions agree with TRBD1. CDR1 is SGHRS and CDR2 is YFSETQ in the germline V gene. With 2 bases clipped from V and 9 bases from J, the junction kept 8 bases outside the gene matches. The CDR3 extends over 14 amino acids. Here the CDR3 reads CASSLTTGGVSYTF. The CDR3 bases are TGCGCCAGCAGCTTAACTACAGGGGGCGTGAGCTACACCTTC.

V gene TRBV24-1 combines with J gene TRBJ1-5; 7 nucleotides match TRBD1. The CDR3 sequence is 15 residues long. Per germline, CDR1 KGHDR and CDR2 SFDVKD. Trimming took 4 bases from V and 1 from J; bases not matched to a gene: 3. CDR3 residues: CATSDGQVSNQPQHF. For the CDR3, the DNA is TGTGCCACCAGTGACGGACAGGTGAGCAATCAGCCCCAGCATTTT.

This clonotype was detected many times. The J gene is TRBJ1-1, the V gene TRBV5-1, with 8 bases matching TRBD1. Trimming cost V 1 base and J 4 bases; bases outside gene matches: 6. Looked up from germline, CDR1 is SGHRS and CDR2 is YFSETQ. This CDR3 region has 15 residues. This CDR3 is CASSLPGQGSTEAFF. CDR3 DNA: TGCGCCAGCAGCTTGCCAGGACAGGGAAGCACTGAAGCTTTCTTT.

This clonotype was detected only a few times. The chain carries TRBV20-1 and TRBJ2-3; D is possibly TRBD2 (6 bases). Per germline, CDR1 DFQATT and CDR2 SNEGSKA (reference sequence). This CDR3 is built from 12 residues. The V end was cut by 0 bases, the J end by 8 bases, with 9 bases between. CDR3 region: CSARDREITQYF. CDR3 coding DNA: TGCAGTGCTAGAGATCGGGAGATTACGCAGTATTTT.

In this sample, this clonotype turned up a few times. The chain is built from TRBV24-1 and TRBJ2-5; 12 nucleotides agree with TRBD2. CDR3 length: 17 residues. Germline CDR1 KGHDR, CDR2 SFDVKD. J lost 5 bases, V lost 1 base, and 7 bases had no gene match. Here the CDR3 DNA reads TGTGCCACCAGTGATTTTGGGCTAGCGGGAGGGAAGGAGACCCAGTACTTC. This sequence encodes CATSDFGLAGGKETQYF.

This clonotype has a count of ten or more. The chain recombines TRBV7-9 with TRBJ2-5; weak D call: TRBD2 (6 bases). The V gene's germline CDR1 is SEHNR and CDR2 FQNEAQ (reference sequence). The CDR3 length is 15 residues. V dropped 2 bases and J dropped 2 bases, with 12 bases sitting between them. CDR3 protein: CASSLMGGTQETQYF. The DNA of the CDR3 is TGTGCCAGCAGCTTAATGGGGGGTACTCAAGAGACCCAGTACTTC.

This clonotype was observed many times. This chain connects TRBV20-1 to TRBJ2-3; the D gene is possibly TRBD2 (5 bases). The V gene's germline CDR1 is DFQATT and CDR2 SNEGSKA (reference sequence). There are 12 residues in the CDR3. With 4 bases removed from V and 1 base from J, the gap between germline ends came to 6 bases. Written as DNA, the CDR3 is TGCAGTGCTACCGGGGGCACAGATACGCAGTATTTT. Residues: CSATGGTDTQYF.

On this clonotype: Because it lacks the conserved phenylalanine or tryptophan at the end, this CDR3 is likely a read error. The CDR3 spells CATSTGLYGKLFL. As DNA, the CDR3 is TGTGCCACCTCGACAGGCCTATATGGAAAACTGTTTCTT. The gene calls are TRBV10-3 and TRBJ1-4; D possibly corresponds to TRBD1 (6 bases). This CDR3 contains 13 residues. V lost 10 bases, J lost 10 bases, and 19 bases lay in between. Looked up from germline, CDR1 is ENHRY and CDR2 is SYGVKD.

This chain connects TRBV19 to TRBJ1-5, with 9 bases fitting TRBD1. CDR3 length: 16 residues. The germline V gene encodes CDR1 LNHDA and CDR2 SQIVND (reference sequence). The V gene end was trimmed by 5 bases and the J gene end by 5 bases; junction bases not matched to a gene: 10. CDR3: CASSPWTGVWDQPQHF. CDR3 bases: TGTGCCAGTAGTCCCTGGACAGGGGTCTGGGATCAGCCCCAGCATTTT.

This sequence joins TRBV19 and TRBJ1-6; TRBD1 matches 8 bases. CDR1 is LNHDA, CDR2 SQIVND, per germline (reference sequence). The length of the CDR3 is 16 residues. V lost 8 bases, J lost 1 base, and 7 bases stayed unmatched. The CDR3 DNA is TGTGCCAGTTCCACTCGGACAGGGTCCTATAATTCACCCCTCCACTTT. Protein product: CASSTRTGSYNSPLHF.